This paragraph covers one T cell receptor beta chain sequence. This record belongs to a study of blood T cell repertoires in COVID-19. The CDR3 sequence is 15 residues long. Germline CDR1 and CDR2: MNHEY and SVGAGI. Trimming shortened V by 9 bases and J by 4 bases, and 21 bases separated the two germline ends. Using immunoSEQ multiplex PCR, the repertoire was profiled, and TCRdb retains in-frame clones only, with some absent. The sample carries about 150,000 clones, roughly 80% recorded once. This TCR was sampled from a woman aged 60-70 years with acute or convalescent COVID-19. This chain links TRBV6-5 with TRBJ1-1; D is ambiguous. Source material: peripheral blood. The DNA of the CDR3 is TGTGCCAGTAGAACAAGATTGGGTGAGGCCACTGAAGCTTTCTTT. It encodes CASRTRLGEATEAFF.